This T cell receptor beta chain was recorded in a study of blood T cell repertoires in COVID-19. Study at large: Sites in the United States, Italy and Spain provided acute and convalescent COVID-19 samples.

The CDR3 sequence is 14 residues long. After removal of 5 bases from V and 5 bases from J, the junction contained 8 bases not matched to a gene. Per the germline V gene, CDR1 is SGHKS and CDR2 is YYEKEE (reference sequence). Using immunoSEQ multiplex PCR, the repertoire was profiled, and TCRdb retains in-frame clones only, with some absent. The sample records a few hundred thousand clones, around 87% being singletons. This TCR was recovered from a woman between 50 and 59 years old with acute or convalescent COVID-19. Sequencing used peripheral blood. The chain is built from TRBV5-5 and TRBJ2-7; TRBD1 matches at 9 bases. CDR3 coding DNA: TGTGCCAGCAGTCGATACAGGGGGCAGGACGAGCAGTACTTC. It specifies CASSRYRGQDEQYF. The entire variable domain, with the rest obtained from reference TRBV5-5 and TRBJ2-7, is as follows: DAGVTQSPTHLIKTRGQQVTLRCSPISGHKSVSWYQQVLGQGPQFIFQYYEKEERGRGNFPDRFSARQFPNYSSELNVNALLLGDSALYLCASSRYRGQDEQYFGPGTRLTVT.